This T cell receptor beta chain stems from a study of blood T cell repertoires in COVID-19. Study background: T cells, B-cell-depleted T cells, or PBMCs supplied cDNA or gDNA.

With 0 bases clipped from V and 2 bases from J, the junction kept 2 bases outside the gene matches. The CDR3 loop spans 16 amino acids. The germline V gene encodes CDR1 KGHDR and CDR2 SFDVKD. In the authors' methods: Amplification of reference gene primers provided the estimated nucleated cell counts. Generated by immunoSEQ multiplex PCR, the TCRdb table keeps only in-frame clones and is missing some. V, J and clone size reflect that table, while D and trimming were determined from the DNA. The sample contains more than 95,000 clones, over 80% of which appear only once. Material for sequencing was peripheral blood. The sequence derives from a man aged 50 to 60 with acute or convalescent COVID-19. The gene calls are TRBV24-1 and TRBJ2-2, with 7 bases that match TRBD1. The CDR3 loop is CATSDLRQGNTGELFF. The CDR3 DNA reads as TGTGCCACCAGTGATTTGCGACAGGGAAACACCGGGGAGCTGTTTTTT.